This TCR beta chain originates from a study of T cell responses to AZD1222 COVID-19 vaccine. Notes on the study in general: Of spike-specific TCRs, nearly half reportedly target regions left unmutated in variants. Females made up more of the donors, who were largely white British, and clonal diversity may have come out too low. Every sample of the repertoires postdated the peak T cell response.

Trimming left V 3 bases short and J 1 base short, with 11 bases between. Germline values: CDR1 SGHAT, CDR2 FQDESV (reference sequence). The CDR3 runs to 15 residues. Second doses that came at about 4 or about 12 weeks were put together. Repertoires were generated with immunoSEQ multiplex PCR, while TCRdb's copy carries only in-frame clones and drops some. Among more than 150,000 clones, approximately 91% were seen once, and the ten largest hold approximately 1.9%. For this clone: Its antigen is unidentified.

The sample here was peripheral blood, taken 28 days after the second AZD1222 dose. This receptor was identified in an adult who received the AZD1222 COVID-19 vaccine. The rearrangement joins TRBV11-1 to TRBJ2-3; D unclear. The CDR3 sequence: CASSLGNAGTDTQYF. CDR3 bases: TGTGCCAGCAGCTTGGGTAATGCTGGCACAGATACGCAGTATTTT.